This TCR beta chain was found in a study of blood T cell repertoires in COVID-19. At the level of the study: The origin of the acute and convalescent COVID-19 samples was the United States, Italy and Spain. Nucleic acid was either cDNA or gDNA, and it came from T cells, B-cell-depleted T cells, or PBMCs.

This CDR3 has 14 residues. Trimming cost V 5 bases and J 2 bases, with 13 bases left between them. Germline assignment: CDR1 LGHDT and CDR2 YNNKEL (reference sequence). Original processing notes: Researchers report that nucleated cell counts were estimated from reference gene primer amplification. Method: immunoSEQ multiplex PCR; TCRdb's copy keeps in-frame clones and lacks some. V and J calls and clone size are those listed in that table; D and trimming were worked out from the DNA. The table shows about 74,000 clones, with roughly 85% occurring only once. The chain couples TRBV3-1 (or the pseudogene TRBV3-2) to TRBJ2-7; unclear D gene. This clonotype originated in a middle-aged man with acute or convalescent COVID-19. The source material was peripheral blood. The CDR3 spells CASSLADLAYEQYV. The CDR3 bases are TGTGCCAGCAGCTTAGCAGACTTAGCCTACGAGCAGTACGTC.